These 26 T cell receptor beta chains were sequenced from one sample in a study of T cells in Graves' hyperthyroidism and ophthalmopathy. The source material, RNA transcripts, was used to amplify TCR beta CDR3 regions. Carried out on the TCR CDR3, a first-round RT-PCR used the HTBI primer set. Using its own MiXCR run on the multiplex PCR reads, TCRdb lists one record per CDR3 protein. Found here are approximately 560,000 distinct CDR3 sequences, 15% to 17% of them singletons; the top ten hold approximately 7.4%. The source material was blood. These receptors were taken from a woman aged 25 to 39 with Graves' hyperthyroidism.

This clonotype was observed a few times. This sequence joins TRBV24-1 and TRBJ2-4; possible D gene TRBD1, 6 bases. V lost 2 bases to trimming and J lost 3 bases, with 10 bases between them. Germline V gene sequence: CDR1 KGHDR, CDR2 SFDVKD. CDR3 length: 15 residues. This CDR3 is CATSDSQGIKNIQYF. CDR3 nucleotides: TGTGCCACCAGTGATTCGCAGGGGATCAAAAACATTCAGTACTTC.

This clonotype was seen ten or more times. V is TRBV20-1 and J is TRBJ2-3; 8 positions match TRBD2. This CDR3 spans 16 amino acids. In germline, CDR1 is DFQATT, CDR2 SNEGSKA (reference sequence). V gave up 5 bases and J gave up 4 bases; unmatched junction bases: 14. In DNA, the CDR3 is TGCAGTGCTGACATGACCGGGACTAGTTTTCCAGATACGCAGTATTTT. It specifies CSADMTGTSFPDTQYF.

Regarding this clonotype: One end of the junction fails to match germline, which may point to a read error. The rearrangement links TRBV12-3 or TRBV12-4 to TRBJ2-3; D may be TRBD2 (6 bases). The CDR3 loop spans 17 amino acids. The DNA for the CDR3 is TGTGCCCGCAGTTTCAGCCGACTAGTTGAGGGCACAGATACGCAGTATTTT. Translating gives CARSFSRLVEGTDTQYF.

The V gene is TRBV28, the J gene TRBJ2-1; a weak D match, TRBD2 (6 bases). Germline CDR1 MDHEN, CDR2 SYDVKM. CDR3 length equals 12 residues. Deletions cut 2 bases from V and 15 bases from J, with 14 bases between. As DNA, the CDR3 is TGTGCCAGCAGTTTACCCGGGACTTTACCGTTCTTC. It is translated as CASSLPGTLPFF.

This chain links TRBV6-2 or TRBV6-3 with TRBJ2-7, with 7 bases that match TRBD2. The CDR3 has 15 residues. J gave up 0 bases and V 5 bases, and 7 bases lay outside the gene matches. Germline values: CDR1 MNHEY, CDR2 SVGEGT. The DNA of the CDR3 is TGTGCCAGCAGTCCCGCAGCGGGAACCTCCTACGAGCAGTACTTC. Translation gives CASSPAAGTSYEQYF.

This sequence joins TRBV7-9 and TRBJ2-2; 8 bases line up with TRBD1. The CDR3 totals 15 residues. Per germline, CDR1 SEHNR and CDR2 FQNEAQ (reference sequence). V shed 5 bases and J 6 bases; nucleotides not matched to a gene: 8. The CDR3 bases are TGTGCCAGCAGCCGTTCAGGGGGCGCGCCCGGGGAGCTGTTTTTT. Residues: CASSRSGGAPGELFF.

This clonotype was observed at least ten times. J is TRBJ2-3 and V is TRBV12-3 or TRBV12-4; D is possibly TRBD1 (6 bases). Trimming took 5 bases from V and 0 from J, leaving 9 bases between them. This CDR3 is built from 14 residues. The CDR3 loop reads CASSGQLSTDTQYF. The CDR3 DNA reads TGTGCCAGCAGTGGACAGTTGAGCACAGATACGCAGTATTTT.

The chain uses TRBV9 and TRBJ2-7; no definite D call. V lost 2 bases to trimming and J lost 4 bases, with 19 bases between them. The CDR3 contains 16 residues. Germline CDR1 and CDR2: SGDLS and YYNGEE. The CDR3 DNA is TGTGCCAGCAGCGTCTCACTTCGTCGAACCCATTACGAGCAGTACTTC. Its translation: CASSVSLRRTHYEQYF.

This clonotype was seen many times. CDR3 region: CASSLGGLAGGREQYF. CDR3 DNA sequence: TGTGCCAGCAGCTTAGGTGGCCTAGCGGGAGGTCGTGAGCAGTACTTC. The chain carries TRBV7-2 and TRBJ2-7, with TRBD2 matching over 11 bases. Per germline, CDR1 SGHTA and CDR2 FQGNSA. V trimming: 1 base; J trimming: 7 bases; junction bases outside the gene matches: 9. The CDR3 extends over 16 amino acids. The entire variable domain, with the rest obtained from reference TRBV7-2 and TRBJ2-7, is as follows: GAGVSQSPSNKVTEKGKDVELRCDPISGHTALYWYRQSLGQGLEFLIYFQGNSAPDKSGLPSDRFSAERTGGSVSTLTIQRTQQEDSAVYLCASSLGGLAGGREQYFGPGTRLTVT.

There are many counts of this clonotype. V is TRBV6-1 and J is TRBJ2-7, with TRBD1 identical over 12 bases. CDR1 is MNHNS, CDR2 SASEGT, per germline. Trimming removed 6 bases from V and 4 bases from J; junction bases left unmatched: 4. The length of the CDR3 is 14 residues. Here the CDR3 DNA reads TGTGCCAGCAGCGGGACAGGGGGCAGGTACGAGCAGTACTTC. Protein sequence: CASSGTGGRYEQYF.

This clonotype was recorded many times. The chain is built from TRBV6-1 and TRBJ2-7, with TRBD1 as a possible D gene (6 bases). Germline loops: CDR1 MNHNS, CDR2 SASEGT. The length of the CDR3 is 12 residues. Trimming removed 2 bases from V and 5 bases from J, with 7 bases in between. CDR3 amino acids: CASSETGHEQYF. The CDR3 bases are TGTGCCAGCAGTGAAACAGGGCACGAGCAGTACTTC.

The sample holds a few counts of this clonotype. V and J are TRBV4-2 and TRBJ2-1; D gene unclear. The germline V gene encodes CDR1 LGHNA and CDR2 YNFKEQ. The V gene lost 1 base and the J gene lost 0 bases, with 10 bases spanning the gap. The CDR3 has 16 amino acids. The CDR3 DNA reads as TGTGCCAGCAGCCAAGGGGAACCGCGCTCCTACAATGAGCAGTTCTTC. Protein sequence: CASSQGEPRSYNEQFF.

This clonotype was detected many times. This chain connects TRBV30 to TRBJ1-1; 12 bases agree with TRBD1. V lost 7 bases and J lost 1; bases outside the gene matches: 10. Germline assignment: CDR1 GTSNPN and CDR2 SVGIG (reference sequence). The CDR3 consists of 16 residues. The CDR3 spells CASRRDRGLRNTEAFF. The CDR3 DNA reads TGTGCCTCTCGCCGGGACAGGGGGCTTAGGAACACTGAAGCTTTCTTT.

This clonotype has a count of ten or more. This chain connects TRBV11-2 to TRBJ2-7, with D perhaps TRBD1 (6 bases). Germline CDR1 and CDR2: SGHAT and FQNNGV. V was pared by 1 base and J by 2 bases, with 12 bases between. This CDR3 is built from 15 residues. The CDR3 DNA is TGTGCCAGCAGCTTAGGAGGGGGTTCGGCCTACGAGCAGTACTTC. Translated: CASSLGGGSAYEQYF. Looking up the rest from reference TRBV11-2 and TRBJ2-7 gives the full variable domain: EAGVAQSPRYKIIEKRQSVAFWCNPISGHATLYWYQQILGQGPKLLIQFQNNGVVDDSQLPKDRFSAERLKGVDSTLKIQPAKLEDSAVYLCASSLGGGSAYEQYFGPGTRLTVT.

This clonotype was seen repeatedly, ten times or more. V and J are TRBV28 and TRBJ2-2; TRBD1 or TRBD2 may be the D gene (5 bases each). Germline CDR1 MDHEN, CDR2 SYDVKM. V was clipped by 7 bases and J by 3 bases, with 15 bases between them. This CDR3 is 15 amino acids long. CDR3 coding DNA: TGTGCCAGCATGAGGGGACCTAAAGACACCGGGGAGCTGTTTTTT. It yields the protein CASMRGPKDTGELFF. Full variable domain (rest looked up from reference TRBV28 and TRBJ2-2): DVKVTQSSRYLVKRTGEKVFLECVQDMDHENMFWYRQDPGLGLRLIYFSYDVKMKEKGDIPEGYSVSREKKERFSLILESASTNQTSMYLCASMRGPKDTGELFFGEGSRLTVL.

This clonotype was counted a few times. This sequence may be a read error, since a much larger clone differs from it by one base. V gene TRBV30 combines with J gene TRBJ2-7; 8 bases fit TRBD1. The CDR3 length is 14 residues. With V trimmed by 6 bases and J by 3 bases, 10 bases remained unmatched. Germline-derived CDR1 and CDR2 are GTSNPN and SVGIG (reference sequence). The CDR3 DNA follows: TGTGCCTGCATAATCCGGGACAGGCGCTACGAGCAGTACTTC. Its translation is CACIIRDRRYEQYF.

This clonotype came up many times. The CDR3 reads CASSSDPSGSWNEQFF. DNA of the CDR3: TGTGCCAGCAGCTCGGACCCTAGCGGGAGTTGGAATGAGCAGTTCTTC. The genes are TRBV7-2 and TRBJ2-1, with 10 positions matching TRBD2. The CDR3 covers 16 residues. Germline CDR1 reads SGHTA; CDR2 reads FQGNSA. The V segment lost 4 bases and the J segment 7 bases; nucleotides outside the gene matches: 10. The full variable domain, its missing parts supplied by reference TRBV7-2 and TRBJ2-1, is GAGVSQSPSNKVTEKGKDVELRCDPISGHTALYWYRQSLGQGLEFLIYFQGNSAPDKSGLPSDRFSAERTGGSVSTLTIQRTQQEDSAVYLCASSSDPSGSWNEQFFGPGTRLTVL.

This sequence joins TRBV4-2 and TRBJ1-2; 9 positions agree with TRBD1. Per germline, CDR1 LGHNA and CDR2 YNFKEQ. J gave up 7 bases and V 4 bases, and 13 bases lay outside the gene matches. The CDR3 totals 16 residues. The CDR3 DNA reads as TGTGCCAGCAGCCCGATTGGGACAGGGTGGGAGGGTGGCTACACCTTC. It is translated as CASSPIGTGWEGGYTF.

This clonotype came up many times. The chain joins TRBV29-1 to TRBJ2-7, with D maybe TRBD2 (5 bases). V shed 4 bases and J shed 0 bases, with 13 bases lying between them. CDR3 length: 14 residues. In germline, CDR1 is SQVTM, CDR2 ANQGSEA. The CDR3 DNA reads TGCAGCGTTGCGGCCGGGGTGGGCTCCTACGAGCAGTACTTC. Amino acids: CSVAAGVGSYEQYF.

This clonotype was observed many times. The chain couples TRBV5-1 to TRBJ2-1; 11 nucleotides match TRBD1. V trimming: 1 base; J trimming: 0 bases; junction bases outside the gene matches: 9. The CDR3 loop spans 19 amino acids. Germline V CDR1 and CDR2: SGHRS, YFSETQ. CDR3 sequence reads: CASSLRTGGQGGSYNEQFF. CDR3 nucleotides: TGCGCCAGCAGCTTGCGGACAGGGGGCCAGGGAGGCTCCTACAATGAGCAGTTCTTC.

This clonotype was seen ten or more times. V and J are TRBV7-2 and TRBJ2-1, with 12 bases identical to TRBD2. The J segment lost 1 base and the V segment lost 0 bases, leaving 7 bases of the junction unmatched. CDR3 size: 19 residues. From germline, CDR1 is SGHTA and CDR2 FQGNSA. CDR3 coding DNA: TGTGCCAGCAGCTTAGCTCGGACTAGCGGGAAAGTTTCCTACAATGAGCAGTTCTTC. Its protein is CASSLARTSGKVSYNEQFF.

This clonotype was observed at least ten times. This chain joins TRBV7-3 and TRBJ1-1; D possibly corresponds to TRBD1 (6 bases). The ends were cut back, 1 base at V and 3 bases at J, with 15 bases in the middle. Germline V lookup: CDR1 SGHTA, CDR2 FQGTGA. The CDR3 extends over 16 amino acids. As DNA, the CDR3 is TGTGCCAGCAGCTTAATCGGGGGGGCAACGGACACTGAAGCTTTCTTT. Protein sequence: CASSLIGGATDTEAFF.

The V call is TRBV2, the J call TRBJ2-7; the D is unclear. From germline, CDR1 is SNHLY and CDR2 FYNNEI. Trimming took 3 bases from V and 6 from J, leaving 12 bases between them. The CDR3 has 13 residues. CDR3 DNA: TGTGCCAGCAGTGATTCGGTGAAGGGCGAGCAGTACTTC. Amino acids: CASSDSVKGEQYF.

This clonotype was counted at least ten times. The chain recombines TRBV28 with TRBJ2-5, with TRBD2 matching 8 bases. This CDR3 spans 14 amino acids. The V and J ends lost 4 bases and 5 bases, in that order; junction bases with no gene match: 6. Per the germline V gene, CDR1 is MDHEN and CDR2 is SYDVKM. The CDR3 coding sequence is TGTGCCAGCAGTTATGAGCGGGAGATCGAGACCCAGTACTTC. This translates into CASSYEREIETQYF.

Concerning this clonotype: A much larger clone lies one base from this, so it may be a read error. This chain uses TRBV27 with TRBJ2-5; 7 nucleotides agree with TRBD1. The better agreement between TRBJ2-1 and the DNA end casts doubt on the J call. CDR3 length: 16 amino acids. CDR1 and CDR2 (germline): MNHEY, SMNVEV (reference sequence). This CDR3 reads CASSPLTTGRAETQFF. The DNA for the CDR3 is TGTGCCAGCAGTCCTCTAACGACAGGGCGGGCAGAGACCCAGTTCTTC.

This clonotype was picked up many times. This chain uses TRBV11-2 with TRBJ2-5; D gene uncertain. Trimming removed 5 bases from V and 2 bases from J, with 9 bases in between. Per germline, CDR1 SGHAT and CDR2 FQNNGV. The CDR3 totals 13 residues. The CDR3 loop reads CASSLYPQETQYF. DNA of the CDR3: TGTGCCAGCAGCCTATACCCTCAAGAGACCCAGTACTTC. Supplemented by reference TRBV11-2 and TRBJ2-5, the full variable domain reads EAGVAQSPRYKIIEKRQSVAFWCNPISGHATLYWYQQILGQGPKLLIQFQNNGVVDDSQLPKDRFSAERLKGVDSTLKIQPAKLEDSAVYLCASSLYPQETQYFGPGTRLLVL.